The rows below give T cell receptor beta chains drawn from one sample of a study of CXCR3-negative and CXCR3-positive naive CD8 T cells. TCRdb re-called the 5' RACE reads and shows each CDR3 protein once, DNA omitted. This table holds about 89,000 distinct CDR3 sequences. The sequenced sample consisted of naive CXCR3+ CD8+ T cells from blood. These receptors originate from a human donor in good health. Some clones in this sample may be carry-over from other donors' samples. Both conserved end residues are part of each CDR3. Fields, in order: V gene, J gene, CDR3 protein.

>TRBV5-4|TRBJ2-7
CASSFLQGGHEQYF
>TRBV2|TRBJ2-7
CAIFTGGQRQYEQYF
>TRBV3-1|TRBJ2-7
CASSQYPSASYSYEQYF
>TRBV28|TRBJ2-7
CASSYLAGAVYEQYF
>TRBV29-1|TRBJ2-2
CSVWEVRRNTGELFF
>TRBV6-1|TRBJ1-5
CASSYLGSNQPQHF
>TRBV12-3/TRBV12-4|TRBJ2-5
CASSFGVAETQYF
>TRBV28|TRBJ2-3
CASSTRPGRPWADTQYF
>TRBV29-1|TRBJ1-1
CSVVVLTGGMNTEAFF
>TRBV7-8|TRBJ2-5
CASSPRTSGPGVTQYF
>TRBV9|TRBJ2-3
CASVSGRASTDTQYF
>TRBV5-1|TRBJ2-3
CASSDDRAEADTQYF
>TRBV12-3/TRBV12-4|TRBJ2-7
CASSFGTGAYEQYF
>TRBV20-1|TRBJ2-7
CSARDEGRVIYEQYF
>TRBV12-3/TRBV12-4|TRBJ2-3
CASSYAAGTDTQYF
>TRBV4-1|TRBJ2-7
CASSHRGVGAYEQYF
>TRBV5-1|TRBJ2-2
CASMLGLAGVTGELFF
>TRBV28|TRBJ2-1
CASISAIGQGFPNEQFF
>TRBV5-1|TRBJ1-1
CASSLGSGMNTEAFF
>TRBV14|TRBJ2-7
CASSRSDRGDYEQYF
>TRBV4-3|TRBJ2-3
CASSQLAGGGADTQYF
>TRBV20-1|TRBJ2-7
CSAELPQGYEQYF
>TRBV4-3|TRBJ2-1
CASSQVGREGPDEQFF
>TRBV7-8|TRBJ2-7
CASSQDRDFDEQYF
>TRBV4-3|TRBJ1-2
CASSQDGYGRYGYTF
>TRBV28|TRBJ1-5
CASTPTESNQPQHF
>TRBV5-5|TRBJ2-5
CASSFVLGLETQYF
>TRBV6-5|TRBJ1-5
CASRDISNQPQHF
>TRBV6-2/TRBV6-3|TRBJ2-7
CASDPTGGGYEQYF
>TRBV28|TRBJ2-1
CASAAGGAEQFF
>TRBV5-1|TRBJ2-1
CASRQKGAAYNEQFF
>TRBV19|TRBJ1-4
CASTPRTGWQLTNEKLFF
>TRBV25-1|TRBJ2-1
CASSDGLAQFF
>TRBV5-5|TRBJ1-1
CASSLDLGGNTEAFF
>TRBV6-5|TRBJ2-3
CASSSPSLRSTDTQYF
>TRBV27|TRBJ2-3
CASSSGTSGVTDTQYF
>TRBV7-8|TRBJ2-2
CASSRSGSTGELFF
>TRBV7-6|TRBJ2-3
CASSLISTDTQYF
>TRBV3-1|TRBJ2-5
CASSSLAGGLETQYF
>TRBV5-1|TRBJ1-3
CASSLEPGQLLGNTIYF
>TRBV10-2|TRBJ2-1
CASTTNHNEQFF
>TRBV15|TRBJ2-5
CATSRGLTKTQYF
>TRBV9|TRBJ1-1
CASSPGGQGDTEAFF
>TRBV15|TRBJ2-7
CATSRLRDTYSEQYF